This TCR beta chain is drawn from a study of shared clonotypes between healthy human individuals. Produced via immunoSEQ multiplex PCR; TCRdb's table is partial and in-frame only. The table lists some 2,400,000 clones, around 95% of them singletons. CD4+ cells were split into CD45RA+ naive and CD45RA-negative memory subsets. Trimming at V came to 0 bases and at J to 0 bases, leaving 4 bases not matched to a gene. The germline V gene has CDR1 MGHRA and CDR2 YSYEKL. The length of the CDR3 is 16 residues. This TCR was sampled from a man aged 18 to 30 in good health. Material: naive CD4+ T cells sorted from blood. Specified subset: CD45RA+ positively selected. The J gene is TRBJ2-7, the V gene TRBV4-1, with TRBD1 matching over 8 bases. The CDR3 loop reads CASSQDRDRSSYEQYF. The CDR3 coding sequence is TGCGCCAGCAGCCAAGACCGGGACAGGAGCTCCTACGAGCAGTACTTC.